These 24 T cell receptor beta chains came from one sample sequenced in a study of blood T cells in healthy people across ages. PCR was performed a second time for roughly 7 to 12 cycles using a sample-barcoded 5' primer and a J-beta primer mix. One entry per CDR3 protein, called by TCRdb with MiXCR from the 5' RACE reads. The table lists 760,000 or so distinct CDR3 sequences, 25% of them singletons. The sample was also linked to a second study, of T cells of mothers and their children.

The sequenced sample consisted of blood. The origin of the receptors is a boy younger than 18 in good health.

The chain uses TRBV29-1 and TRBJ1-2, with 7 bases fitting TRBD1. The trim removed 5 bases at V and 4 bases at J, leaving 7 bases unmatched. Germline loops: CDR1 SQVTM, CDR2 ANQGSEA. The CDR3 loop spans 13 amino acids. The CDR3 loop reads CSVSGTERYGYTF. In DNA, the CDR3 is TGCAGCGTTTCTGGGACAGAGCGCTATGGCTACACCTTC. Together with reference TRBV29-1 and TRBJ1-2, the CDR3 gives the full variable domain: SAVISQKPSRDICQRGTSLTIQCQVDSQVTMMFWYRQQPGQSLTLIATANQGSEATYESGFVIDKFPISRPNLTFSTLTVSNMSPEDSSIYLCSVSGTERYGYTFGSGTRLTVV.

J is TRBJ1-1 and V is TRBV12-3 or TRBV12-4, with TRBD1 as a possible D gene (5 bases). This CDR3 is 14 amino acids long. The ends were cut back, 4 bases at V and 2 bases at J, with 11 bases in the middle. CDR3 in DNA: TGTGCCAGCAGTTGGGACGGTGCAAACACTGAAGCTTTCTTT. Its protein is CASSWDGANTEAFF.

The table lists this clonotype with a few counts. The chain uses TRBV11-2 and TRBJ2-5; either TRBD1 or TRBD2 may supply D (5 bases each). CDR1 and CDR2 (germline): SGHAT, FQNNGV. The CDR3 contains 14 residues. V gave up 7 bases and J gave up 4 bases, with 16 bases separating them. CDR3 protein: CASTHGTTGETQYF. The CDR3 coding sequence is TGTGCCAGCACCCACGGGACCACGGGAGAGACCCAGTACTTC. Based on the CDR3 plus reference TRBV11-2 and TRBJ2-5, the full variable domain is EAGVAQSPRYKIIEKRQSVAFWCNPISGHATLYWYQQILGQGPKLLIQFQNNGVVDDSQLPKDRFSAERLKGVDSTLKIQPAKLEDSAVYLCASTHGTTGETQYFGPGTRLLVL.

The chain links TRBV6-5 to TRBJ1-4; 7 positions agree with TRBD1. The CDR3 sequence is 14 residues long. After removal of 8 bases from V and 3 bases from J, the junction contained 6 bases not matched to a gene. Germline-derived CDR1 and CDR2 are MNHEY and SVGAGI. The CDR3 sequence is CASARDSANEKLFF. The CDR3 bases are TGTGCCAGCGCTAGGGACAGCGCTAATGAAAAACTGTTTTTT.

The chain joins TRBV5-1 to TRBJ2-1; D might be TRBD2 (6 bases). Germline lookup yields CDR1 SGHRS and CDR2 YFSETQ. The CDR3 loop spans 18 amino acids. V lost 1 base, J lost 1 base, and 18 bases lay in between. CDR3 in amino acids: CASSLYGDSLASYNEQFF. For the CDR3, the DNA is TGCGCCAGCAGCTTGTATGGGGACTCCCTAGCGTCCTACAATGAGCAGTTCTTC.

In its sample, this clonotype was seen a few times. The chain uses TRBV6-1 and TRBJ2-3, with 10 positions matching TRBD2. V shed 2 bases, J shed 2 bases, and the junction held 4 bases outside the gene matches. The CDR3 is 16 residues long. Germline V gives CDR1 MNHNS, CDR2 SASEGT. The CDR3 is CASSEQGLAATDTQYF. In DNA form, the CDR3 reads TGTGCCAGCAGTGAACAAGGACTAGCGGCCACAGATACGCAGTATTTT.

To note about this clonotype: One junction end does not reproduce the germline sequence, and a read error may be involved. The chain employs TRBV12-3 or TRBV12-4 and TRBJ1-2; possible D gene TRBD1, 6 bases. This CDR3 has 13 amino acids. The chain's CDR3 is CAGRLQGIGGYTF. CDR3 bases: TGTGCCGGCAGACTACAGGGTATCGGTGGCTACACCTTC.

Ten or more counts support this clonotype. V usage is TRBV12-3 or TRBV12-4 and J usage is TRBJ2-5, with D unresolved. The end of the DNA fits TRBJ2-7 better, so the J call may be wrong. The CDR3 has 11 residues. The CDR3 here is CASSLENEQYF. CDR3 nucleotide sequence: TGTGCCAGCAGTTTGGAGAACGAGCAGTACTTC.

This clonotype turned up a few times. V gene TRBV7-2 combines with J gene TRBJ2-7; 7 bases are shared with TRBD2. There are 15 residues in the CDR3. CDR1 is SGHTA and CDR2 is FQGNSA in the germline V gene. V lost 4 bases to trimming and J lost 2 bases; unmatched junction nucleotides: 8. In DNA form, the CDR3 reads TGTGCCAGCAGCTCCGAGCTGGGGGGGACCTACGAGCAGTACTTC. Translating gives CASSSELGGTYEQYF.

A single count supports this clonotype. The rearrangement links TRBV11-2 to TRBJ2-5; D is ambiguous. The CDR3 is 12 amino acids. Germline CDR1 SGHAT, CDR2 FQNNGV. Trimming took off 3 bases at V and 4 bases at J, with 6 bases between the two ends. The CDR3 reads CASSFNVETQYF. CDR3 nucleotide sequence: TGTGCCAGCAGCTTCAATGTAGAGACCCAGTACTTC.

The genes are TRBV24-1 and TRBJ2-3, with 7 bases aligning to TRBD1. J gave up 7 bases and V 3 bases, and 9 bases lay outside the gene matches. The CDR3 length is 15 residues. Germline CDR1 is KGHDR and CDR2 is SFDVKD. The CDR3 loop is CATSDPRTGGNTQYF. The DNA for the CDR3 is TGTGCCACCAGTGATCCGAGGACAGGTGGGAATACGCAGTATTTT.

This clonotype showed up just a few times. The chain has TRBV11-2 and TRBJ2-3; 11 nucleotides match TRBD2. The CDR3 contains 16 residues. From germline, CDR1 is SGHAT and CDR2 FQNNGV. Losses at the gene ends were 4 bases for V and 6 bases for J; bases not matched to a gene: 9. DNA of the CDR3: TGTGCCAGCAGCTCGGGACTAGCGGCTACAGGGGATACGCAGTATTTT. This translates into CASSSGLAATGDTQYF.

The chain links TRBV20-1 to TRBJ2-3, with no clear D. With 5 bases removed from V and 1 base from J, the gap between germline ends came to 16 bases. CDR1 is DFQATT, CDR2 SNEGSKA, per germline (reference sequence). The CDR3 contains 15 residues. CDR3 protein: CSAPSPEWGTDTQYF. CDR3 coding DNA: TGCAGTGCTCCGTCTCCGGAGTGGGGCACAGATACGCAGTATTTT.

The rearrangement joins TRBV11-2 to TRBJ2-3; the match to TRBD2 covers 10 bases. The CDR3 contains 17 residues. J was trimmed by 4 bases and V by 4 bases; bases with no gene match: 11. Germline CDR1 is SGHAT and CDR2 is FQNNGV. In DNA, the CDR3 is TGTGCCAGCAGCTCCTACCCTAGCGGGGGTGGCTCAGATACGCAGTATTTT. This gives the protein CASSSYPSGGGSDTQYF.

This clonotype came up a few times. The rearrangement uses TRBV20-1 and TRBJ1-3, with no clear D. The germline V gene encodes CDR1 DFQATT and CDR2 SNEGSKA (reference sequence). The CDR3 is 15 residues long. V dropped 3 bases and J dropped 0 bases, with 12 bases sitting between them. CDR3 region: CSASGQPNSGNTIYF. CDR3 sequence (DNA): TGCAGTGCTAGTGGTCAGCCAAACTCTGGAAACACCATATATTTT.

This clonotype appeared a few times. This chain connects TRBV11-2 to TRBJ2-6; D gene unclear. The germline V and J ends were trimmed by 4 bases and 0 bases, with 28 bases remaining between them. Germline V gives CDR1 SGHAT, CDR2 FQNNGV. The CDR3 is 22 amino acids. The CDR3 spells CASSSSRPLTLSPTSGANVLTF. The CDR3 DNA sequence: TGTGCCAGCAGCTCATCCCGTCCTCTGACTCTAAGCCCTACCTCTGGGGCCAACGTCCTGACTTTC.

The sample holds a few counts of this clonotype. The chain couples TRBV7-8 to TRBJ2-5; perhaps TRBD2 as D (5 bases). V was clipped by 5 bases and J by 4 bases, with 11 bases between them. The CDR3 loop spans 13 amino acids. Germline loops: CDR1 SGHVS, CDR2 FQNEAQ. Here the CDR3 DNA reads TGTGCCAGCAGCGAGGACTTGGGAGAGACCCAGTACTTC. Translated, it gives CASSEDLGETQYF. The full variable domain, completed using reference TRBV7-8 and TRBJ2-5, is GAGVSQSPRYKVAKRGQDVALRCDPISGHVSLFWYQQALGQGPEFLTYFQNEAQLDKSGLPSDRFFAERPEGSVSTLKIQRTQQEDSAVYLCASSEDLGETQYFGPGTRLLVL.

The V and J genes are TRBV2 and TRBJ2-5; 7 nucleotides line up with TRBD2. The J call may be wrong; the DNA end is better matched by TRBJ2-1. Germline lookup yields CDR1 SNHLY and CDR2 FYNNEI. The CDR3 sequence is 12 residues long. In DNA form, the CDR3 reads TGTGCCACGGGGGGTAGCACCAATGAGCAGTTCTTC. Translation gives CATGGSTNEQFF.

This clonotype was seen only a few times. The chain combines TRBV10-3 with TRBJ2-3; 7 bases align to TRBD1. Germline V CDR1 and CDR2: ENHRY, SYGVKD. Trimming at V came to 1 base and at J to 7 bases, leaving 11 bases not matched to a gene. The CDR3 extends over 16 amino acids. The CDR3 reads CAISEYPTGLTNTQYF. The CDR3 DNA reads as TGTGCCATCAGTGAGTACCCGACAGGGTTGACGAATACGCAGTATTTT.

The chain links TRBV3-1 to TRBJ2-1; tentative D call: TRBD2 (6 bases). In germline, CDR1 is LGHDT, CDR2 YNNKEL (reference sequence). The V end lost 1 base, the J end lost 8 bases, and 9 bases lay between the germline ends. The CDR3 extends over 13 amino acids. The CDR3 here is CASSQAGVDEQFF. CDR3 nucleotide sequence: TGTGCCAGCAGCCAAGCGGGGGTGGATGAGCAGTTCTTC.

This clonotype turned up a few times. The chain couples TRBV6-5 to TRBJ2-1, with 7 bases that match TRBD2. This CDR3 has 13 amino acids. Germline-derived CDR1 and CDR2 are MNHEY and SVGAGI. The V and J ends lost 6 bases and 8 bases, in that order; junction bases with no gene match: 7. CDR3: CASRGLGRDEQFF. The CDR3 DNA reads TGTGCCAGCAGAGGACTAGGCCGGGATGAGCAGTTCTTC.

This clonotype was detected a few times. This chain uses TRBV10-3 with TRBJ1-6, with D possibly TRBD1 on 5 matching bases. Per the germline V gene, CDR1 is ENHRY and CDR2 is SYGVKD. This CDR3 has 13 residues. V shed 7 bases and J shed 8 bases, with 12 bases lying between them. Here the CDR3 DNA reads TGTGCCATCAAGGGGCAGTCCCATTCACCCCTCCACTTT. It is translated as CAIKGQSHSPLHF.

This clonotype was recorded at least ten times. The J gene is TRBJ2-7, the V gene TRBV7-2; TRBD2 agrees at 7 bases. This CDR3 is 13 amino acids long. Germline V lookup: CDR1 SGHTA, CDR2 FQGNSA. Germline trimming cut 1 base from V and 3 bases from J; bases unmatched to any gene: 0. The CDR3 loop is CASSLGGGYEQYF. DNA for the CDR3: TGTGCCAGCAGCTTAGGGGGGGGCTACGAGCAGTACTTC.

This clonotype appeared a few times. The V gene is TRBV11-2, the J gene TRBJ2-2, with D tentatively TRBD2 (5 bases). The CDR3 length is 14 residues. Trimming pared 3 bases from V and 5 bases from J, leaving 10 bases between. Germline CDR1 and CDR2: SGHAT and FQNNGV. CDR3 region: CASSFSEGTGELFF. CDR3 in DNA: TGTGCCAGCAGCTTTAGTGAGGGAACCGGGGAGCTGTTTTTT.